What follows describes a single TCR beta chain. The data stem from a study of T cells expressing NK-cell markers. Making the TCR beta cDNA relied on 5'RACE template switching with UMIs. TCRdb re-called the 5' RACE reads and shows each CDR3 protein once, DNA omitted. Its table lists almost 450,000 distinct CDR3 sequences. The TCR comes from a woman between 18 and 75 years old in good health. Sequenced input: blood T cells: a sorted CD56 or NKG2C T cell subset, CD4+ or CD8+ T cells, or bulk PBMC T cells (not recorded which).

The CDR3: CASSLELGQGGSPLHF. This chain connects TRBV4-1 to TRBJ1-6; TCRdb's D call, TRBD1, is unchecked because there is no DNA. The CDR3 loop spans 16 amino acids. Germline V gene lookup returns CDR1 MGHRA and CDR2 YSYEKL.